The subject of this entry is one T cell receptor beta chain. No antigen is known for it. The junction departs from germline at one end; a sequencing error may be responsible. The entry originates in a study of tumor and adjacent non-tumor tissue in lung cancer. Overall study context: There were 11 to 13 adenocarcinoma, a couple of squamous cell carcinoma and 1 small cell lung cancer cases. Approximately 4 million productive TCRbeta reads were obtained per sample on average.

A modified ARM-PCR protocol with three rounds of nested PCR amplified TCRbeta. TCRdb redid the calling of the multiplex PCR reads with MiXCR, one entry per CDR3 protein. The sample yields 60,000 to 85,000 distinct CDR3 sequences, under 80% seen once. No cell sorting was done before RNA was extracted from the tissue. Distant lung tissue was collected more than 3 cm away from the tumor edge. Notes on the study in general: Shorter survival was associated with higher TCR diversity in tumors.

The length of the CDR3 is 15 residues. The chain is built from TRBV12-3 or TRBV12-4 and TRBJ1-1; tentative D call: TRBD1 (5 bases). The source is a man in his sixties with non-small cell lung cancer. The sequencing sample was made of distant non-tumor lung tissue. CDR3 nucleotide sequence: TGTGCAAGCAGTTTAAGCTGGCAGGGTAGCATTGAAGCTTTCTTT. Translating gives CASSLSWQGSIEAFF.